This T cell receptor (beta chain) was observed in a study of blood T cell repertoires in COVID-19. Study processing details: Estimates of nucleated cell counts were drawn from the amplification of reference gene primers. Repertoires were generated with immunoSEQ multiplex PCR, while TCRdb's copy carries only in-frame clones and drops some. V, J and clone size derive from that table, while D and trimming were established from the DNA sequence. The data contain some 71,000 clones, about nine tenths of them singletons. J gave up 6 bases and V 5 bases, and 6 bases lay outside the gene matches. The CDR3 consists of 13 residues. The germline CDR1 and CDR2 sequences are SGHTA and FQGNSA.

The sequencing input was peripheral blood. The chain is built from TRBV7-2 and TRBJ2-7; 8 positions match TRBD1. The source of this sequence is a man under 40 with acute or convalescent COVID-19. The CDR3 region has the DNA TGTGCCAGCAGCGCGAGGACAGGGTTCGAGCAGTACTTC. It yields the protein CASSARTGFEQYF.